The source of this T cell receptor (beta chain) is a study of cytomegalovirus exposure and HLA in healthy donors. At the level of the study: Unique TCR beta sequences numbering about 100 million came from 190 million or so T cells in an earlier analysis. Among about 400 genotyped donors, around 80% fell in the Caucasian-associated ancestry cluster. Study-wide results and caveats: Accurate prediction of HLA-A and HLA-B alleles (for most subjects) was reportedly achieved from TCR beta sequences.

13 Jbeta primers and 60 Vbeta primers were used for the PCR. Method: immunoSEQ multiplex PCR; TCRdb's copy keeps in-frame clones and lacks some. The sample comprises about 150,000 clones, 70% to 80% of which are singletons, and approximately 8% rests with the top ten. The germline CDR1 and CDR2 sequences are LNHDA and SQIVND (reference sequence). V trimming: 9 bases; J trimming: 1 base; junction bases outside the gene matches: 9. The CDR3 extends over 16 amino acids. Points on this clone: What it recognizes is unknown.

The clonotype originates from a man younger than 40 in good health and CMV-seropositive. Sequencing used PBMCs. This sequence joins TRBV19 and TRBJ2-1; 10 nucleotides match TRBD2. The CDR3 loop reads CASLPAGGGSYNEQFF. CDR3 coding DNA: TGTGCCAGCTTACCAGCGGGAGGGGGATCCTACAATGAGCAGTTCTTC. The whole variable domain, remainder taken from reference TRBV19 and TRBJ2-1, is DGGITQSPKYLFRKEGQNVTLSCEQNLNHDAMYWYRQDPGQGLRLIYYSQIVNDFQKGDIAEGYSVSREKKESFPLTVTSAQKNPTAFYLCASLPAGGGSYNEQFFGPGTRLTVL.